Listed below are T cell receptor beta chains from one sample, sequenced in a study of blood T cell repertoires in COVID-19. The assay was immunoSEQ multiplex PCR, and TCRdb's table has in-frame clones only and misses some. The repertoire holds some 270,000 clones, approximately 92% seen once, with 4% to 5% in the top ten. Material: peripheral blood. The receptors derive from a woman aged 40 to 50 who had recovered from COVID-19. Both conserved end residues are part of each CDR3. A D gene is named only where the DNA matches it firmly. Size tells how often a clone was seen (once, few, many) or the class of an expanded clone, and some rows leave it out.

>TRBV5-4|TRBJ2-7|14|TRBD1|.
CASSLDRGAYEQYF
TGTGCCAGCAGCTTGGACAGGGGTGCCTACGAGCAGTACTTC
>TRBV4-1|TRBJ1-2|14|.|.
CASSQVGQGDGYTF
TGCGCCAGCAGCCAAGTCGGGCAGGGTGATGGCTACACCTTC
>TRBV7-3|TRBJ2-3|16|.|few
CASSLIPRVSTDTQYF
TGTGCCAGCAGCTTAATCCCCAGGGTCAGCACAGATACGCAGTATTTT
>TRBV9|TRBJ1-5|14|.|.
CASGAEGGNQPQHF
TGTGCCAGCGGGGCGGAGGGTGGCAATCAGCCCCAGCATTTT
>TRBV5-1|TRBJ2-1|17|TRBD1|.
CASSRFGSGGSYNEQFF
TGCGCCAGCAGCCGCTTCGGGTCAGGGGGCTCCTACAATGAGCAGTTCTTC
>TRBV29-1|TRBJ2-3|14|TRBD2|.
CSVSDLAGVDTQYF
TGCAGCGTTTCGGACCTAGCGGGAGTGGATACGCAGTATTTT
>TRBV6-5|TRBJ2-5|14|TRBD1|.
CASSRTGVGETQYF
TGTGCCAGCAGTAGGACAGGGGTGGGGGAGACCCAGTACTTC
>TRBV19|TRBJ1-2|13|.|.
CASSTPQGDGYTF
TGTGCCAGTAGTACTCCCCAAGGGGATGGCTACACCTTC
>TRBV24-1|TRBJ2-1|16|.|.
CATSDAGQLSGYEQFF
TGTGCCACCAGTGATGCGGGGCAGTTGTCGGGATATGAGCAGTTCTTC
>TRBV5-4|TRBJ2-6|18|TRBD1|.
CASSPAGQGISGANVLTF
TGTGCCAGCAGCCCGGCGGGACAGGGAATCTCTGGGGCCAACGTCCTGACTTTC
>TRBV5-6|TRBJ2-1|15|TRBD2|.
CASSLWTGGANEQFF
TGTGCCAGCAGCTTGTGGACGGGAGGTGCGAATGAGCAGTTCTTC
>TRBV6-5|TRBJ1-5|14|.|.
CASRSDWGGQPQHF
TGTGCCAGCAGATCTGATTGGGGGGGTCAGCCCCAGCATTTT
>TRBV6-5|TRBJ1-6|14|TRBD1|.
CASSTGTANSPLHF
TGTGCCAGCAGTACCGGGACAGCCAATTCACCCCTCCACTTT
>TRBV6-6|TRBJ1-2|16|.|.
CASSYSGFPGGVGYTF
TGTGCCAGCAGTTACTCGGGTTTTCCGGGGGGCGTTGGCTACACCTTC
>TRBV3-1/TRBV3-2|TRBJ2-2|17|TRBD2|.
CASSQPLAGGYTGELFF
TGTGCCAGCAGCCAACCACTAGCGGGAGGGTACACCGGGGAGCTGTTTTTT
>TRBV7-2|TRBJ2-5|13|TRBD2|.
CASRKLAQETQYF
TGTGCCAGCAGGAAACTAGCGCAGGAGACCCAGTACTTC
>TRBV6-5|TRBJ1-6|15|.|.
CASSPTGLTTSPLHF
TGTGCCAGCAGCCCAACAGGGCTGACTACTTCACCCCTCCACTTT
>TRBV11-2|TRBJ2-7|15|TRBD1|.
CASSKEPGQGSEQYF
TGTGCCAGCAGCAAGGAACCGGGACAGGGAAGCGAGCAGTACTTC
>TRBV9|TRBJ1-2|14|TRBD1|.
CASSEDRVRGGYTF
TGTGCCAGCAGCGAAGACAGGGTTCGTGGAGGCTACACCTTC
>TRBV5-6|TRBJ1-6|15|.|.
CASSLDTQYNSPLHF
TGTGCCAGCAGCTTGGATACGCAGTATAATTCACCCCTCCACTTT
>TRBV7-9|TRBJ1-1|12|.|.
CASSVGGTEAFF
TGTGCCAGCAGCGTCGGAGGGACTGAAGCTTTCTTT
>TRBV19|TRBJ2-7|15|.|.
CASSISGGSRYEQYF
TGTGCCAGTAGTATTTCTGGGGGGAGCCGATACGAGCAGTACTTC
>TRBV5-6|TRBJ2-3|13|.|.
CASSDKSTDTQYF
TGTGCCAGCAGCGACAAAAGCACAGATACGCAGTATTTT
>TRBV18|TRBJ1-6|14|TRBD1|.
CASSTGGATSPLHF
TGTGCCAGTTCGACAGGGGGCGCGACCTCACCCCTCCACTTT
>TRBV15|TRBJ1-2|14|TRBD1|.
CATSRRTGQDGYTF
TGTGCCACCAGCCGACGGACAGGGCAGGATGGCTACACCTTC
>TRBV19|TRBJ1-6|15|TRBD1|.
CATRTGSSYNSPLHF
TGTGCCACCCGGACAGGGAGCTCCTATAATTCACCCCTCCACTTT
>TRBV7-9|TRBJ1-6|15|.|.
CASSLQARGSSPLHF
TGTGCCAGCAGCTTACAGGCCAGGGGAAGCTCACCCCTCCACTTT
>TRBV28|TRBJ1-2|14|.|.
CASMDSAVVPGYTF
TGTGCCAGCATGGATAGCGCGGTCGTTCCTGGCTACACCTTC
>TRBV25-1|TRBJ2-7|15|.|.
CASRSHADYPYEQYF
TGTGCCAGCCGATCGCACGCGGATTATCCCTACGAGCAGTACTTC